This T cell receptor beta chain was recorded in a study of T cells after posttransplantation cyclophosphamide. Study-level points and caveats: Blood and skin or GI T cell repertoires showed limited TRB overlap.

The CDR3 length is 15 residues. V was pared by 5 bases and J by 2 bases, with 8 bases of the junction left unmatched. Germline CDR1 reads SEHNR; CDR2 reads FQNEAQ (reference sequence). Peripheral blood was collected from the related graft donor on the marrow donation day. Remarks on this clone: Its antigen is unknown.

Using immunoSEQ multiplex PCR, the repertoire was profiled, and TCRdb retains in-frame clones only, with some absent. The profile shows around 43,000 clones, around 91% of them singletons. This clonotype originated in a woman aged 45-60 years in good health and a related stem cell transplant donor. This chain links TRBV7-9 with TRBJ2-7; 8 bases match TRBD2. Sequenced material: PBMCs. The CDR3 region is CASSKAGEAPYEQYF. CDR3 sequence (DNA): TGTGCCAGCAGCAAAGCGGGGGAGGCGCCCTACGAGCAGTACTTC.